The entry below describes one T cell receptor beta chain. This clonotype was detected ten times or more. No cognate antigen has been identified for it. Nothing much larger sits one base from this clone, and base qualities are not available. Stable Graves' hyperthyroidism was defined as the absence of progression to ophthalmopathy over 18 months of follow-up. Hyperthyroidism patients were newly diagnosed, had a disease duration of under 2 months, and were aged 18 to 65 years. The study excluded patients with uncontrolled infections, other autoimmune diseases, pregnancy or lactation. Diagnoses were established on the basis of clinical symptoms, serum thyroxine and TRAb, thyroid ultrasound, and orbital computed tomography. PBMCs were isolated from 10 ml of fresh peripheral blood by Ficoll-Paque density gradient centrifugation. Total RNA was extracted with Trizol reagent, and quality was checked on an Agilent 2100 Bioanalyzer.

The entry originates in a study of T cells in Graves' hyperthyroidism and ophthalmopathy (dated by TCRdb to about 2019). With regard to the full study: Peripheral blood was sampled at the time of initial diagnosis, prior to any treatment. The paper describes TCR Vbeta CDR3 sequencing of 120 to 150 peripheral blood samples, made up of 43 ophthalmopathy patients, some 76 hyperthyroidism patients and about 17 progressor patients. Prospective prediction of ophthalmopathy was tested in an independent validation cohort of about 19 hyperthyroidism patients and some 17 patients who later progressed to ophthalmopathy. The approximately 100 discovery patients were divided at random into training and test sets in a 7:3 ratio. To identify distinguishing TCR V-J signatures, a discovery cohort of some 100 patients was used, comprising 40 to 45 with Graves' ophthalmopathy and around 57 with stable Graves' hyperthyroidism. Thyroid tissue and blood T-cell repertoires from about six Graves' hyperthyroidism patients were also compared in the study. Once sampling was done, hyperthyroidism patients were given methimazole at a starting dose of 30 mg daily, whereas ophthalmopathy patients were given high-dose intravenous methylprednisolone. The paper as a whole reports these results and caveats: A model built on a 13 V-J signature distinguished ophthalmopathy from stable hyperthyroidism, reaching about 89% sensitivity and around 81% specificity in cross-validation and 80%/75% in testing. Most expanded thyroid clonotypes (frequency above 0.001) were also detected in blood, a finding suggesting that blood repertoires may reflect thyroid immune responses. Sample size was not statistically predetermined, and blinding of investigators to group allocation was not performed. In validation, the model predicted progression to ophthalmopathy a median of about 6.5 months before onset, with roughly 68% sensitivity and about 75% specificity.

Amplification of TCR beta CDR3 regions was carried out from RNA transcripts. The TCR CDR3 was subjected to a first round of RT-PCR using the HTBI primer set and the Qiagen OneStep RT-PCR kit. Libraries were constructed in a second round of multiplex PCR, after which size selection and purification were performed. Paired-end sequencing of the libraries was performed with 100 bp reads on an Illumina HiSeq2000. As for the authors' bioinformatics: Raw data were processed with SOAPnuke, discarding reads with adapters, uncalled bases, mean Phred below 15, or no exact constant-primer or identifier match. COPE v1.2.5 was used to merge the high-quality paired reads, and each unique nucleotide sequence was defined as a clonotype. Clonotypes were aligned to IMGT TRBV, TRBD and TRBJ reference segments using MiTCR v1.1. Only V-J combinations with frequency above 0.0001, covering approximately 99% of repertoires, were analysed. A TCS score was defined as the ratio between F50 (clonal expansion) and ExV (chaos), using BLOSUM62-based TCRdist between CDR3 peptides within each V-J. Welch's t-statistics and random forest reduced 514 V-J features to 10 to 15, which were used in a naive Bayes classifier (R e1071). In TCRdb, the public reads were trimmed at Q25 with fastp and aligned with MiXCR, with productive beta chains retained. Rows matching on CDR3 protein sequence are summarized as one entry with the most common DNA and genes. The V and J calls, along with clone size, are taken from TCRdb and not from the paper's own processing. Within this sample are about 740,000 distinct CDR3 sequences, with around 15% of them counted one time only. The biggest ten clones account for roughly a tenth of the sample.

CDR1 SEHNR and CDR2 FQNEAQ are derived from the germline V gene (reference sequence). The germline V and J ends show losses of 5 bases and 6 bases respectively, and no gene match explains 15 bases of the junction. Taken from cysteine to phenylalanine, the CDR3 has 16 residues. Of the read, only the CDR3 DNA is kept; its 48 bases are in frame from base 1. This clonotype was obtained from a woman younger than 30 with Graves' hyperthyroidism. The rearranged chain carries TRBV7-9 and TRBJ2-5, with 7 bases in between that match TRBD1. Sample: blood. At the DNA level, the sequence is TGTGCCAGCAGCGATCGTCAAGACAGGGCGGATAAGACCCAGTACTTC. It translates to CASSDRQDRADKTQYF.